Following are 6 T cell receptor beta chains from one sample sequenced in a study of cytomegalovirus exposure and HLA in healthy donors. This PCR relied on a set of 60 Vbeta primers and 13 Jbeta primers. Clones were read by immunoSEQ multiplex PCR, and TCRdb kept only the in-frame ones, dropping some. The sample includes about 200,000 clones, about four fifths of them seen just once. The specimen sequenced was PBMCs. Source of these receptors: a woman in her 30s in good health and CMV-seropositive.

J is TRBJ2-7 and V is TRBV5-6, with 10 bases that match TRBD2. CDR1 and CDR2 from the germline V gene are SGHDT and YYEEEE. The V and J ends lost 0 bases and 4 bases, in that order; junction bases with no gene match: 4. This CDR3 region has 15 residues. CDR3 nucleotides: TGTGCCAGCAGCTTGGGAGGGGGACTAGCGTACGAGCAGTACTTC. Translated: CASSLGGGLAYEQYF.

The chain employs TRBV7-2 and TRBJ2-7, with 8 bases lining up with TRBD1. The germline V gene encodes CDR1 SGHTA and CDR2 FQGNSA. The J segment lost 12 bases and the V segment lost 6 bases, leaving 13 bases of the junction unmatched. CDR3 length: 13 residues. The CDR3 is CASRQPTDREAYF. The CDR3 DNA reads as TGTGCCAGCAGACAACCCACGGACAGGGAGGCGTACTTC. Full variable domain (outside the CDR3, taken from reference TRBV7-2 and TRBJ2-7): GAGVSQSPSNKVTEKGKDVELRCDPISGHTALYWYRQSLGQGLEFLIYFQGNSAPDKSGLPSDRFSAERTGGSVSTLTIQRTQQEDSAVYLCASRQPTDREAYFGPGTRLTVT.

The V call is TRBV5-1, the J call TRBJ2-7, with 9 bases lining up with TRBD1. Germline CDR1 reads SGHRS; CDR2 reads YFSETQ. The trim removed 4 bases at V and 0 bases at J, leaving 5 bases unmatched. This CDR3 region has 15 residues. This CDR3 reads CASSPGQGLSYEQYF. In DNA form, the CDR3 reads TGCGCCAGCAGCCCGGGACAGGGCCTCTCCTACGAGCAGTACTTC.

Here the CDR3 DNA reads TGTGCCAGCAAATGGGGGCTGGGACAAGAGACCCAGTACTTC. Its protein product is CASKWGLGQETQYF. The rearrangement links TRBV6-1 to TRBJ2-5, with a weak D call TRBD1 (6 bases). This CDR3 has 14 residues. Trimming stripped 7 bases from V and 2 bases from J, with 14 bases between. CDR1 and CDR2 from the germline V gene are MNHNS and SASEGT.

The chain combines TRBV30 with TRBJ1-1; D not certain. V gave up 0 bases and J gave up 11 bases, with 10 bases separating them. From germline, CDR1 is GTSNPN and CDR2 SVGIG (reference sequence). The CDR3 consists of 11 residues. This chain's CDR3 is CAWSVEGTAFF. The CDR3 nucleotides are TGTGCCTGGAGTGTCGAGGGTACGGCTTTCTTT.

CDR3: CSAQGTIEAFF. The CDR3 DNA sequence: TGCAGTGCACAGGGGACCATTGAAGCTTTCTTT. V is TRBV20-1 and J is TRBJ1-1; the match to TRBD1 covers 7 bases. V dropped 6 bases and J dropped 7; count of bases not matched to a gene: 5. Germline lookup yields CDR1 DFQATT and CDR2 SNEGSKA (reference sequence). The CDR3 has 11 residues.